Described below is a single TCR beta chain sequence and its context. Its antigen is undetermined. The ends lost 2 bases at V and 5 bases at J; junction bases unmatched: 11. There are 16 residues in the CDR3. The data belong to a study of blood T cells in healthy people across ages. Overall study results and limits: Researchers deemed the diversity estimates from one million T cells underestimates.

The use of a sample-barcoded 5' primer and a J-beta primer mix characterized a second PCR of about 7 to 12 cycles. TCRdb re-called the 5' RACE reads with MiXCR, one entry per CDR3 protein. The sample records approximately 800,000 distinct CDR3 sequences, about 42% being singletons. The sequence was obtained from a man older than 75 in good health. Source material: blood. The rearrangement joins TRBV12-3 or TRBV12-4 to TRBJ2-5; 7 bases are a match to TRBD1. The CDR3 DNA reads TGTGCCAGCAGTTTAAGTGAAGGGGGCGTTGCGGAGACCCAGTACTTC. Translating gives CASSLSEGGVAETQYF.